A single sample is the source of the 25 T cell receptor beta chains below, sequenced in a study of blood T cell repertoires in COVID-19. Data came from immunoSEQ multiplex PCR; TCRdb stores just in-frame clones and leaves some out. The sample has 250,000 or so clones, roughly 91% seen once. The source material was peripheral blood. The receptor source for this set is a woman aged 40 to 49 who had recovered from COVID-19.

The rearrangement joins TRBV27 to TRBJ2-1, with 8 bases that match TRBD2. With 4 bases clipped from V and 5 bases from J, the junction kept 7 bases outside the gene matches. There are 15 residues in the CDR3. Germline values: CDR1 MNHEY, CDR2 SMNVEV (reference sequence). CDR3 DNA sequence: TGTGCCAGCAGTTCCAGACGGGGGGGGCACAATGAGCAGTTCTTC. Amino acids: CASSSRRGGHNEQFF.

V is TRBV30 and J is TRBJ1-2; D not resolved. V lost 1 base and J lost 2, with 5 bases in between. The CDR3 is 12 amino acids. Looked up from germline, CDR1 is GTSNPN and CDR2 is SVGIG (reference sequence). The CDR3 is CAWSGANYGYTF. DNA for the CDR3: TGTGCCTGGAGTGGGGCCAACTATGGCTACACCTTC.

V gene TRBV5-4 combines with J gene TRBJ2-5; weak D call: TRBD2 (6 bases). The CDR3 runs to 16 residues. V gave up 4 bases and J gave up 3 bases, with 19 bases separating them. Germline loops: CDR1 SGHNT, CDR2 YYREEE (reference sequence). The CDR3 here is CASSPVGGLGEETQYF. As DNA, the CDR3 is TGTGCCAGCAGCCCCGTGGGGGGACTCGGAGAAGAGACCCAGTACTTC. Using reference TRBV5-4 and TRBJ2-5 for the parts outside the CDR3, the full variable domain is ETGVTQSPTHLIKTRGQQVTLRCSSQSGHNTVSWYQQALGQGPQFIFQYYREEENGRGNFPPRFSGLQFPNYSSELNVNALELDDSALYLCASSPVGGLGEETQYFGPGTRLLVL.

The chain has TRBV5-1 and TRBJ2-7; TRBD1 is a possible D gene (6 bases). The germline V gene has CDR1 SGHRS and CDR2 YFSETQ. The CDR3 consists of 14 residues. V shed 4 bases and J shed 1 base, with 12 bases lying between them. CDR3 in amino acids: CASSPDSLSYEQYF. The DNA of the CDR3 is TGCGCCAGCAGCCCGGACAGCCTTTCCTACGAGCAGTACTTC.

The rearrangement uses TRBV5-1 and TRBJ2-1; TRBD1 matches 10 bases. CDR3 length: 15 amino acids. The ends lost 2 bases at V and 5 bases at J; junction bases unmatched: 4. CDR1 and CDR2 from the germline V gene are SGHRS and YFSETQ. CDR3 coding DNA: TGCGCCAGCAGCTTTGGACAGGGGGGGCACAATGAGCAGTTCTTC. Amino acids: CASSFGQGGHNEQFF.

This chain links TRBV7-2 with TRBJ2-3, with 7 bases fitting TRBD2. The CDR3 has 19 amino acids. Trimming took 1 base from V and 0 from J; bases not matched to a gene: 13. Looked up from germline, CDR1 is SGHTA and CDR2 is FQGNSA. The DNA for the CDR3 is TGTGCCAGCAGCTTAGGCGATTGGGGGAGGGCCTTAAGCACAGATACGCAGTATTTT. Its translation is CASSLGDWGRALSTDTQYF.

The chain uses TRBV6-5 and TRBJ1-1; D is undetermined. Germline CDR1 MNHEY, CDR2 SVGAGI. CDR3 length: 12 residues. V was trimmed by 6 bases and J by 2 bases, leaving 7 bases between them. CDR3 nucleotide sequence: TGTGCCAGCAGCCACATAAACACTGAAGCTTTCTTT. Residues: CASSHINTEAFF.

Details on this clone: This specimen includes other DNA sequences encoding the same CDR3. V and J are TRBV3-1 (or the pseudogene TRBV3-2) and TRBJ2-2, with D possibly being TRBD2 (5 bases). Trimming took off 3 bases at V and 4 bases at J, with 12 bases between the two ends. In germline, CDR1 is LGHDT, CDR2 YNNKEL (reference sequence). The CDR3 length is 15 residues. CDR3 in amino acids: CASSQAGPSTGELFF. CDR3 sequence (DNA): TGTGCCAGCAGCCAGGCGGGTCCCAGCACCGGGGAGCTGTTTTTT.

V usage is TRBV5-1 and J usage is TRBJ1-2; no firm D call. V lost 4 bases and J 3 bases, leaving 13 bases between the germline ends. This CDR3 spans 14 amino acids. CDR1 is SGHRS, CDR2 YFSETQ, per germline. The CDR3 spells CASSPPGGYYGYTF. The CDR3 DNA sequence: TGCGCCAGCAGCCCCCCGGGTGGATACTATGGCTACACCTTC.

This clone was recorded only once. This chain uses TRBV19 with TRBJ2-5; D ambiguous. The CDR3 covers 12 residues. Germline CDR1 and CDR2: LNHDA and SQIVND (reference sequence). V was clipped by 6 bases and J by 7 bases, with 12 bases between them. CDR3 nucleotide sequence: TGTGCCAGTAGCAAGTTACCGGGGACCCAGTACTTC. It translates to CASSKLPGTQYF.

As to this clone: At one boundary the junction diverges from the germline segment, which might be a read error. The chain carries TRBV7-9 and TRBJ2-7, with D possibly matching TRBD2 (7 bases). The CDR3 is 11 residues long. Germline-derived CDR1 and CDR2 are SEHNR and FQNEAQ (reference sequence). The CDR3 spells CASSSPGGPRF. The CDR3, as DNA: TGTGCCAGCAGCTCTCCCGGGGGGCCCCGCTTC.

The chain joins TRBV6-4 to TRBJ2-3; 8 bases map to TRBD2. The V segment lost 6 bases and the J segment 2 bases; nucleotides outside the gene matches: 10. Germline CDR1 reads MRHNA; CDR2 reads SNTAGT. This CDR3 spans 16 amino acids. The CDR3 nucleotides are TGTGCCAGCAGCCCCGGGGGGGGAACCGACACAGATACGCAGTATTTT. This translates into CASSPGGGTDTDTQYF.

The chain is built from TRBV11-3 and TRBJ2-1; 8 nucleotides line up with TRBD2. The CDR3 length is 15 residues. In germline, CDR1 is SGHNT, CDR2 YENEEA. After removal of 5 bases from V and 7 bases from J, the junction contained 10 bases not matched to a gene. In DNA, the CDR3 is TGTGCCAGCAGCCGGGGGGGACGGACCCGGAATGAGCAGTTCTTC. It specifies CASSRGGRTRNEQFF. Filled out from reference TRBV11-3 and TRBJ2-1, the complete variable domain reads EAGVVQSPRYKIIEKKQPVAFWCNPISGHNTLYWYLQNLGQGPELLIRYENEEAVDDSQLPKDRFSAERLKGVDSTLKIQPAELGDSAVYLCASSRGGRTRNEQFFGPGTRLTVL.

The chain is built from TRBV12-3 or TRBV12-4 and TRBJ2-2, with D unclear. Between the trimmed V and J ends, which lost 6 bases and 6 bases, there was a span of 11 bases. There are 13 residues in the CDR3. The CDR3: CASSPHRAGELFF. CDR3 bases: TGTGCCAGCAGCCCCCACCGGGCCGGGGAGCTGTTTTTT.

The CDR3 region is CASSIGDLTSGQYF. CDR3 nucleotides: TGTGCCAGTAGTATAGGTGACCTTACCAGCGGGCAGTACTTC. V usage is TRBV19 and J usage is TRBJ2-7, with D possibly matching TRBD2 (5 bases). Trimming removed 1 base at V and 9 bases at J, with 16 bases between. The germline CDR1 and CDR2 sequences are LNHDA and SQIVND (reference sequence). CDR3 length: 14 residues.

The chain joins TRBV6-5 to TRBJ2-7, with D perhaps matching TRBD1 (6 bases). The CDR3 runs 15 residues. In germline, CDR1 is MNHEY, CDR2 SVGAGI. V lost 2 bases to trimming and J lost 3 bases, with 14 bases between them. CDR3 residues: CASSYGQGIIYEQYF. For the CDR3, the DNA is TGTGCCAGCAGTTACGGTCAGGGGATAATCTACGAGCAGTACTTC.

Details on this clone: Its ends do not fully match the called genes, so a read error is possible. The chain combines TRBV12-5 with TRBJ1-2; possible D gene TRBD1, 6 bases. Germline assignment: CDR1 LGHNT and CDR2 FRNRAP. This CDR3 comprises 12 residues. The CDR3 here is CATTGTDYGYTF. CDR3 sequence (DNA): TGCGCAACAACAGGGACCGACTATGGCTACACCTTC.

This sequence joins TRBV27 and TRBJ1-6, with 10 bases aligning to TRBD1. CDR1 and CDR2 from the germline V gene are MNHEY and SMNVEV (reference sequence). The CDR3 runs to 15 residues. V dropped 8 bases and J dropped 6; count of bases not matched to a gene: 7. The CDR3 here is CASGGTGAINSPLHF. The CDR3 DNA sequence: TGTGCCAGCGGCGGGACAGGGGCTATTAATTCACCCCTCCACTTT.

This clone was seen only once. This rearrangement joins TRBV18 to TRBJ2-1; 8 bases are a match to TRBD2. The CDR3 extends over 13 amino acids. Germline V gives CDR1 KGHSH, CDR2 LQKENI. V lost 5 bases and J lost 5; bases outside the gene matches: 2. The CDR3 region is CASSTTSDNEQFF. Here the CDR3 DNA reads TGTGCCAGCTCAACGACTAGCGACAATGAGCAGTTCTTC.

The genes are TRBV9 and TRBJ1-3; possible D gene TRBD1, 5 bases. Germline CDR1 and CDR2: SGDLS and YYNGEE. Trimming stripped 7 bases from V and 7 bases from J, with 6 bases between. The CDR3 extends over 10 amino acids. The DNA of the CDR3 is TGTGCCAGCGGGGGGAACACCATATATTTT. This sequence encodes CASGGNTIYF. The whole variable domain, filled in from reference TRBV9 and TRBJ1-3, reads DSGVTQTPKHLITATGQRVTLRCSPRSGDLSVYWYQQSLDQGLQFLIQYYNGEERAKGNILERFSAQQFPDLHSELNLSSLELGDSALYFCASGGNTIYFGEGSWLTVV.

V and J are TRBV27 and TRBJ1-5; the D is unclear. V was shortened by 5 bases and J by 4 bases, with 12 bases between the two germline ends. The CDR3 runs to 14 residues. The germline V gene encodes CDR1 MNHEY and CDR2 SMNVEV (reference sequence). In nucleotides, the CDR3 is TGTGCCAGCAGTCTCGGGGTCGGGAATCAGCCCCAGCATTTT. This gives the protein CASSLGVGNQPQHF.

The chain uses TRBV5-8 and TRBJ2-1; 9 nucleotides match TRBD2. Germline CDR1 and CDR2: SGHTS and YDEGEE. V was pared by 1 base and J by 2 bases, with 7 bases of the junction left unmatched. CDR3 length: 17 amino acids. CDR3 sequence (DNA): TGTGCCAGCAGCTTGACGGGACTAGCAAACCCCTACAATGAGCAGTTCTTC. Protein product: CASSLTGLANPYNEQFF.

This chain uses TRBV5-1 with TRBJ2-5, with D perhaps TRBD2 (5 bases). V was trimmed by 5 bases and J by 2 bases, leaving 7 bases between them. Germline CDR1 reads SGHRS; CDR2 reads YFSETQ. The CDR3 extends over 12 amino acids. The CDR3 spells CASRDSQETQYF. The CDR3 nucleotides read TGCGCCAGCAGGGACTCACAAGAGACCCAGTACTTC.

The rearrangement uses TRBV24-1 and TRBJ2-2; D gene unclear. V gave up 4 bases and J gave up 11 bases, with 13 bases separating them. Germline CDR1 KGHDR, CDR2 SFDVKD. This CDR3 spans 13 amino acids. The CDR3 coding sequence is TGTGCCACCAGTGACCCTGGTCGCGGAGAGCTGTTTTTT. This gives the protein CATSDPGRGELFF.

The sample holds one count of this clone. V is TRBV9 and J is TRBJ1-1; TRBD1 agrees at 8 bases. Germline lookup yields CDR1 SGDLS and CDR2 YYNGEE. The J segment lost 0 bases and the V segment lost 0 bases, leaving 1 base of the junction unmatched. The CDR3 covers 15 residues. The CDR3 loop is CASSVGTGMNTEAFF. CDR3 nucleotides: TGTGCCAGCAGCGTAGGGACAGGGATGAACACTGAAGCTTTCTTT. Using reference TRBV9 and TRBJ1-1 for the parts outside the CDR3, the full variable domain is DSGVTQTPKHLITATGQRVTLRCSPRSGDLSVYWYQQSLDQGLQFLIQYYNGEERAKGNILERFSAQQFPDLHSELNLSSLELGDSALYFCASSVGTGMNTEAFFGQGTRLTVV.